Included here is one T cell receptor beta chain sequence, with context. This sample was included in a study of blood T cell repertoires in COVID-19. The overall study: Some COVID-19 samples were acute and others convalescent; all came from the United States, Italy and Spain.

Clones were read by immunoSEQ multiplex PCR, and TCRdb kept only the in-frame ones, dropping some. The sample has some 350,000 clones, approximately 92% seen once; the top ten hold around 1%. The CDR3 totals 17 residues. J gave up 6 bases and V 0 bases, and 11 bases lay outside the gene matches. Looked up from germline, CDR1 is LGHNA and CDR2 is YNFKEQ. The V gene is TRBV4-2, the J gene TRBJ2-7; 10 positions match TRBD1. Source material: PBMCs or T cells enriched from blood (not recorded which). The sequence came from a man between 18 and 35 years old who had recovered from COVID-19. This CDR3 reads CASSQEYLGQGESEQYF. CDR3 nucleotide sequence: TGTGCCAGCAGCCAAGAATACCTAGGACAGGGGGAAAGCGAGCAGTACTTC.